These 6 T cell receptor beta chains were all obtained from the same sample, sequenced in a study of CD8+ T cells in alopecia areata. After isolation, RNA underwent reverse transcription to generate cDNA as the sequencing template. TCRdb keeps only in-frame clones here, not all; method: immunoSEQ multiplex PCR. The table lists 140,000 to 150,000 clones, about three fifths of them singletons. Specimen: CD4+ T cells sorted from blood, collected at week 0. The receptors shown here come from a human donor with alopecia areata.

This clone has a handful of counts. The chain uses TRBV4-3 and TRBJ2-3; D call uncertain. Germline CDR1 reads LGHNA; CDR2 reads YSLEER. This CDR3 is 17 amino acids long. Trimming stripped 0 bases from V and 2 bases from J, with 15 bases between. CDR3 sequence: CASSQDLGRLYTDTQYF. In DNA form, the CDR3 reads TGCGCCAGCAGCCAAGATTTGGGCAGGCTGTACACAGATACGCAGTATTTT.

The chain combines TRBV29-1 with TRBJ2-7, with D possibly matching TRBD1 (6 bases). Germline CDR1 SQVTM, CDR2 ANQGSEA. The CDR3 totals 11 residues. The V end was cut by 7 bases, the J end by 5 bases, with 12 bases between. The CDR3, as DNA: TGCAGCGCCACACAGGGAGACGAGCAGTACTTC. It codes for CSATQGDEQYF.

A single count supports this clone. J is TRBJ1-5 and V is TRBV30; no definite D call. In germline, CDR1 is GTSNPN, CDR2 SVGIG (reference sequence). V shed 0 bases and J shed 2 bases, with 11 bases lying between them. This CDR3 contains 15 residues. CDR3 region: CAWSVQGGGNQPQHF. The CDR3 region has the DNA TGTGCCTGGAGTGTACAAGGAGGCGGCAATCAGCCCCAGCATTTT.

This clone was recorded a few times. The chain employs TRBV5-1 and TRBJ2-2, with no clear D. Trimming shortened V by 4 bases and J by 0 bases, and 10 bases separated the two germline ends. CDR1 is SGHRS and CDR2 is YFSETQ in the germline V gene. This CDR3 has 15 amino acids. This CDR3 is CASSEGIANTGELFF. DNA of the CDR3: TGCGCCAGCAGCGAAGGGATCGCGAACACCGGGGAGCTGTTTTTT.

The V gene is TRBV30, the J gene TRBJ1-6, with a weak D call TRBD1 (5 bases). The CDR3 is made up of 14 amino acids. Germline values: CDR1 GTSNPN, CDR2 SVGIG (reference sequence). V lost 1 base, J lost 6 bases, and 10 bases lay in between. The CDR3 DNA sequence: TGTGCCTGGAGTGGGGACGGAGGTAATTCACCCCTCCACTTT. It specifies CAWSGDGGNSPLHF. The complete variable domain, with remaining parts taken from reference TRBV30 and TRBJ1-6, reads SQTIHQWPATLVQPVGSPLSLECTVEGTSNPNLYWYRQAAGRGLQLLFYSVGIGQISSEVPQNLSASRPQDRQFILSSKKLLLSDSGFYLCAWSGDGGNSPLHFGNGTRLTVT.

CDR3 loop: CATSLGLSGQKVGYTF. The DNA of the CDR3 is TGTGCCACCAGCTTGGGATTATCGGGACAGAAAGTTGGCTACACCTTC. The J gene is TRBJ1-2, the V gene TRBV15, with 7 bases fitting TRBD1. Germline loops: CDR1 LNHNV, CDR2 YYDKDF (reference sequence). CDR3 size: 16 residues. Unmatched junction bases numbered 16, after V lost 5 bases and J lost 7 bases.